This T cell receptor (beta chain) was sequenced in a study of regulatory T cells in long-lasting Graves disease. Overall study results and limits: Persistent cases of Graves' showed reduced TCR diversity relative to newly diagnosed patients. Peripheral blood was the sole material, not thyroid tissue. TRBV28, TRBJ1-2 and TRBJ2-5 emerged as the favored segments in persistent disease.

Building of the TCR beta libraries involved iRepertoire HTBI primers and Arm-PCR of CDR3 regions. Using its own MiXCR run on the multiplex PCR reads, TCRdb lists one record per CDR3 protein. The sample includes around 500,000 distinct CDR3 sequences, about 16% of them seen just once. Many counts were recorded for this clonotype. Its antigen is unknown. The CDR3 length is 13 residues. With V trimmed by 4 bases and J by 3 bases, 2 bases remained unmatched. CDR1 and CDR2 from the germline V gene are ENHRY and SYGVKD. Time point reported: newly diagnosed GD, antithyroid drugs for less than 3 months. PBMC-extracted RNA yielded the TCR library. The sample was also reused in another study, on T cells in Graves' hyperthyroidism and ophthalmopathy. From that paper: Within blood appeared most thyroid clonotypes that had expanded above 0.001.

Source: peripheral blood mononuclear cells (PBMCs), taken at new diagnosis, from a patient treated with antithyroid drugs. The sequence was collected from a woman aged 35-65 years with Graves disease. The rearrangement uses TRBV10-3 and TRBJ2-7; 8 bases match TRBD1. Written as DNA, the CDR3 is TGTGCCATCAGTGGAACAGGGGGCTACGAGCAGTACTTC. Translated, it gives CAISGTGGYEQYF.